Listed here is a single TCR beta chain. TCRdb reanalysed the RT-PCR reads using MiXCR and keeps one entry per CDR3 protein. The data contain about 680,000 distinct CDR3 sequences, about 14% of them singletons. The CDR3 extends over 13 amino acids. With 7 bases removed from V and 4 bases from J, the gap between germline ends came to 13 bases. This clonotype was sampled from a female donor in good health, serving as a healthy control. This chain uses TRBV12-3 or TRBV12-4 with TRBJ1-2; perhaps TRBD1 as D (5 bases). Sequenced: memory CD4+ T cells from blood. The CDR3 spells CASNRDHTYGYTF. In DNA form, the CDR3 reads TGTGCCAGCAATCGGGACCATACCTATGGCTACACCTTC.